Following are 10 T cell receptor beta chains from one sample sequenced in a study of type 1 regulatory T cells. Via MiXCR, TCRdb re-called the reads, giving one row per CDR3 protein. The sample records 75,000 to 100,000 distinct CDR3 sequences, roughly 31% being singletons. The sequenced material came from CD4+ T cells, either the whole sample or a sorted fraction (not recorded which). These receptors were obtained from a human donor in good health.

This rearrangement joins TRBV5-1 to TRBJ2-7; tentative D call: TRBD2 (5 bases). Trimming left V 6 bases short and J 6 bases short, with 19 bases between. Germline V CDR1 and CDR2: SGHRS, YFSETQ. CDR3 length: 14 amino acids. CDR3 bases: TGCGCCAGCAAAATAAGGGAAGCGGCTCCCGAGCAGTACTTC. It encodes CASKIREAAPEQYF.

This clonotype was seen ten or more times. The rearrangement uses TRBV5-1 and TRBJ2-2; 9 positions match TRBD2. The CDR3 has 15 residues. CDR1 and CDR2 (germline): SGHRS, YFSETQ. V trimming: 4 bases; J trimming: 7 bases; junction bases outside the gene matches: 8. In nucleotides, the CDR3 is TGCGCCAGCAGCAGTAGCGGGAGTCAGGGCGGGGAGCTGTTTTTT. Amino acid sequence: CASSSSGSQGGELFF.

This clonotype is a singleton in its sample. V usage is TRBV7-9 and J usage is TRBJ2-3, with D possibly being TRBD1 (6 bases). This CDR3 has 14 amino acids. The germline CDR1 and CDR2 sequences are SEHNR and FQNEAQ (reference sequence). Trimming removed 5 bases from V and 4 bases from J, with 13 bases in between. This CDR3 reads CASSQDRIADTQYF. The CDR3 coding sequence is TGTGCCAGCAGCCAAGACAGGATTGCAGATACGCAGTATTTT.

V is TRBV10-3 and J is TRBJ2-3; 9 bases agree with TRBD2. This CDR3 is 17 amino acids long. Germline V gene lookup returns CDR1 ENHRY and CDR2 SYGVKD. Losses at the gene ends were 10 bases for V and 1 base for J; bases not matched to a gene: 15. This CDR3 is CATRGVGREGGTDTQYF. In DNA, the CDR3 is TGTGCCACCCGCGGCGTCGGGCGGGAGGGCGGCACAGATACGCAGTATTTT.

The V call is TRBV2, the J call TRBJ2-5; TRBD2 matches 13 bases. Germline V CDR1 and CDR2: SNHLY, FYNNEI. V gave up 6 bases and J gave up 4 bases; unmatched junction bases: 8. CDR3 length: 16 residues. This chain's CDR3 is CASSVTSGRAGETQYF. In nucleotides, the CDR3 is TGTGCCAGCAGCGTTACTAGCGGGAGGGCCGGAGAGACCCAGTACTTC.

This clonotype was observed at least ten times. The V call is TRBV29-1, the J call TRBJ2-7; TRBD1 agrees at 7 bases. CDR3 length equals 13 residues. V lost 6 bases to trimming and J lost 3 bases; unmatched junction nucleotides: 8. Germline CDR1 SQVTM, CDR2 ANQGSEA. The CDR3 DNA sequence: TGCAGCGTCCGGGACAGCGGCCTCTACGAGCAGTACTTC. This encodes CSVRDSGLYEQYF.

This clonotype has more than one count but fewer than ten. The J gene is TRBJ2-3, the V gene TRBV2; 10 positions match TRBD2. Germline assignment: CDR1 SNHLY and CDR2 FYNNEI. J was trimmed by 2 bases and V by 8 bases; bases with no gene match: 7. The CDR3 consists of 15 residues. This chain's CDR3 is CASGVAGGFTDTQYF. The CDR3 DNA is TGTGCCAGCGGGGTAGCGGGAGGATTCACAGATACGCAGTATTTT. The whole variable domain, filled in from reference TRBV2 and TRBJ2-3, reads EPEVTQTPSHQVTQMGQEVILRCVPISNHLYFYWYRQILGQKVEFLVSFYNNEISEKSEIFDDQFSVERPDGSNFTLKIRSTKLEDSAMYFCASGVAGGFTDTQYFGPGTRLTVL.

This clonotype was picked up a small number of times. The rearrangement links TRBV7-9 to TRBJ1-2; TRBD1 might be the D (5 bases). V gave up 1 base and J gave up 6 bases, with 18 bases separating them. Germline V gives CDR1 SEHNR, CDR2 FQNEAQ (reference sequence). This CDR3 has 16 residues. The CDR3 DNA reads TGTGCCAGCAGCTTAGAAGGGGACCCTACAAAGAATGGCTACACCTTC. It translates to CASSLEGDPTKNGYTF.

The CDR3 reads CASSMGTPGEMIQYF. As DNA, the CDR3 is TGTGCCAGCAGCATGGGAACTCCGGGGGAAATGATTCAGTACTTC. The chain combines TRBV3-1 with TRBJ2-4, with D possibly TRBD2 on 6 matching bases. The V end was cut by 5 bases, the J end by 10 bases, with 21 bases between. CDR1 and CDR2 from the germline V gene are LGHDT and YNNKEL (reference sequence). This CDR3 has 15 residues.

This clonotype showed up just a few times. V gene TRBV27 combines with J gene TRBJ2-5; the D is unclear. The CDR3 is 12 residues long. Looked up from germline, CDR1 is MNHEY and CDR2 is SMNVEV (reference sequence). V shed 6 bases and J shed 4 bases, with 9 bases lying between them. CDR3 region: CASSRNRETQYF. Here the CDR3 DNA reads TGTGCCAGCAGCCGCAACCGAGAGACCCAGTACTTC.